This TCR beta chain was identified in a study of cytomegalovirus exposure and HLA in healthy donors. The CDR3 is 14 amino acids. CDR1 is SQVTM and CDR2 is ANQGSEA in the germline V gene. The V segment lost 4 bases and the J segment 0 bases; nucleotides outside the gene matches: 5. The PCR contained 60 Vbeta and 13 Jbeta primers. Measured with immunoSEQ multiplex PCR; TCRdb has only the in-frame clones, and not every one. The sample has 60,000 to 70,000 clones; around 68% are singletons. The chain carries TRBV29-1 and TRBJ1-1; TRBD1 matches at 7 bases. The sample comprised PBMCs. The sequence was collected from a man between 35 and 55 years old in good health and CMV-seropositive. The CDR3 is CSVVRGWVNTEAFF. The CDR3 region has the DNA TGCAGCGTTGTCAGGGGGTGGGTGAACACTGAAGCTTTCTTT.